The source of this TCR beta chain is a study of T-cell memory formation after mild COVID-19. Trimming pared 5 bases from V and 2 bases from J, leaving 14 bases between. The CDR3 is made up of 15 amino acids. Germline values: CDR1 SEHNR, CDR2 FQNEAQ (reference sequence). This clonotype was counted between two and nine times. TCRdb independently ran MiXCR on the 5' RACE reads; one entry per CDR3 protein. Of 220,000 or so distinct CDR3 sequences listed, around 9.1% were seen once; the top ten hold 3% to 4.5%. This clonotype originated in a man younger than 30 who had mild COVID-19 (a few samples of this study predate the infection). Cell type and time point are not known. J is TRBJ2-3 and V is TRBV7-9; maybe TRBD2 (6 bases). What was sequenced was PBMCs or a T cell subset sorted from them (not recorded which). DNA of the CDR3: TGTGCCAGCAGCACAGATAGCGGACTCACAGATACGCAGTATTTT. Its protein is CASSTDSGLTDTQYF.